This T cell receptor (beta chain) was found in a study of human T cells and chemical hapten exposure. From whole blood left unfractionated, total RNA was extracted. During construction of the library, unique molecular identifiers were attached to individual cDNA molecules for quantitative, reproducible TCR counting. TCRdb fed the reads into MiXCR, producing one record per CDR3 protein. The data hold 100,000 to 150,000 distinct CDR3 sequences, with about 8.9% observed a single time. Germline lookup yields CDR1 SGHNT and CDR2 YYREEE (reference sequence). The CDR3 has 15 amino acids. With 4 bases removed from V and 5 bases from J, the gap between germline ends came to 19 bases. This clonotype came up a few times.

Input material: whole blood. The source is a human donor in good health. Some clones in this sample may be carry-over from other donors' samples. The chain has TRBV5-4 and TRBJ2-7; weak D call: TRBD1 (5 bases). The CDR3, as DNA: TGTGCCAGCAGCCCAGGTTCAGGGCATCGCGACGAGCAGTACTTC. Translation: CASSPGSGHRDEQYF.